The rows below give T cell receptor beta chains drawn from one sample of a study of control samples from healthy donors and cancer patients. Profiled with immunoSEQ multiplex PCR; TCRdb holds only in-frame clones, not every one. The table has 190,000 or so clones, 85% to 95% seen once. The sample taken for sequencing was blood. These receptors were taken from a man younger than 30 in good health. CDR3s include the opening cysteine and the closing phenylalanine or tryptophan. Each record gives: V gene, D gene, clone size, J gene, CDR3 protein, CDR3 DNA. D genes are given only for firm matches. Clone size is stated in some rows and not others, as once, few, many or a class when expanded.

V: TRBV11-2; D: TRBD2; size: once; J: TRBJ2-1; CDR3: CASSLETSGGNEQFF; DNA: TGTGCCAGCAGCTTAGAAACTAGCGGGGGCAATGAGCAGTTCTTC
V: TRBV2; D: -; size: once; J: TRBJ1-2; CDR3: CASSEKGWNYGYTF; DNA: TGTGCCAGCAGTGAAAAGGGGTGGAACTATGGCTACACCTTC
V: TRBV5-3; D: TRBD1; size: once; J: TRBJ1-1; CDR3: CARSWDRFNTEAFF; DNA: TGTGCCAGAAGCTGGGACAGATTTAACACTGAAGCTTTCTTT
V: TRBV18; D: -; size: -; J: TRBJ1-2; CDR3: CASSPPAQGSGYTF; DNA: TGTGCCAGCTCACCACCGGCACAGGGATCTGGCTACACCTTC
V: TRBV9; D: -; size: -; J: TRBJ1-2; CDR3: CASSGEGSLRYGYTF; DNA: TGTGCCAGCAGCGGAGAGGGCAGCTTACGATATGGCTACACCTTC
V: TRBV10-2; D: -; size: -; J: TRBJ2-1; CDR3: CASRMTASSYNEQFF; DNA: TGCGCCAGCAGGATGACAGCGAGCTCCTACAATGAGCAGTTCTTC
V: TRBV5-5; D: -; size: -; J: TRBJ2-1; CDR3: CASSGRTIHEQFF; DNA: TGTGCCAGCAGCGGGAGGACTATCCATGAGCAGTTCTTC
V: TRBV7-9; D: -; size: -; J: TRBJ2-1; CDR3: CASSFTGNGNEQFF; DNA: TGTGCCAGCAGCTTTACAGGGAATGGCAATGAGCAGTTCTTC
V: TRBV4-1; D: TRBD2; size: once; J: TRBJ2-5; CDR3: CASSPGLAGETQYF; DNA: TGCGCCAGCAGCCCTGGACTAGCGGGGGAGACCCAGTACTTC
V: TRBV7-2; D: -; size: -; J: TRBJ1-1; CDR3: CASSLLIQGTEAFF; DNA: TGTGCCAGCAGCTTATTGATCCAGGGCACTGAAGCTTTCTTT
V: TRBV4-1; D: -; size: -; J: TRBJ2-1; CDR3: CASSQGSGTYNEQFF; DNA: TGCGCCAGCAGCCAAGGTAGCGGAACATACAATGAGCAGTTCTTC
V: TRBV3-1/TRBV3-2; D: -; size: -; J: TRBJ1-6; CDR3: CASSPRGDSPLHF; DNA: TGTGCCAGCAGCCCCAGGGGAGATTCACCCCTCCACTTT
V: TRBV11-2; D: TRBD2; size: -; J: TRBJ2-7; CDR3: CASSLGLADTYEQYF; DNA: TGTGCCAGCAGCTTAGGACTAGCGGATACCTACGAGCAGTACTTC
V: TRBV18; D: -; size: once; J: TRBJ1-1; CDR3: CASSPQETGSGFF; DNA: TGTGCCAGCTCACCCCAAGAGACGGGCTCCGGTTTCTTT
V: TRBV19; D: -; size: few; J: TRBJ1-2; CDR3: CASSPTGNEGYTF; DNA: TGTGCCAGTAGCCCCACAGGGAATGAGGGCTACACCTTC
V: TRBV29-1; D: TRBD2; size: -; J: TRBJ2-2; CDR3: CSVGLAGNTGELFF; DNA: TGCAGCGTTGGGCTAGCGGGGAACACCGGGGAGCTGTTTTTT
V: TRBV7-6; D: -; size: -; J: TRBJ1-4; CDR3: CASSLRAGFNEKLFF; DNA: TGTGCCAGCAGCTTAAGAGCCGGGTTTAATGAAAAACTGTTTTTT
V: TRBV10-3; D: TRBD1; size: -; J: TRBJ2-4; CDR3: CAISVGQGIFLAKNIQYF; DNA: TGTGCCATCAGTGTGGGACAGGGCATCTTTCTAGCCAAAAACATTCAGTACTTC
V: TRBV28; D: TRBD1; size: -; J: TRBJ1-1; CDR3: CASGDRGPRPEAFF; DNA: TGTGCCAGCGGGGACAGGGGGCCTCGACCTGAAGCTTTCTTT
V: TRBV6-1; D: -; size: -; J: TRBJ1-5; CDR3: CASSEAGGNQPQHF; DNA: TGTGCCAGCAGTGAAGCGGGCGGGAATCAGCCCCAGCATTTT
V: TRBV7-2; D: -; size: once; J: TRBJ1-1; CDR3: CASTFSRDTEAFF; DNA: TGTGCCAGCACTTTCAGCAGGGACACTGAAGCTTTCTTT
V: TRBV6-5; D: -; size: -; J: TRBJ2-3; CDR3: CASSRKPGDTQYF; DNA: TGTGCCAGCAGCAGAAAACCGGGAGATACGCAGTATTTT
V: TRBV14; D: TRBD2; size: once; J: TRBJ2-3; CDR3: CASSQAPSWRGGGTDTQYF; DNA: TGTGCCAGCAGCCAAGCCCCTTCCTGGCGGGGGGGAGGCACAGATACGCAGTATTTT
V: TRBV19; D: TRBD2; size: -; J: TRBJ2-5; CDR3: CASRDLAGDETQYF; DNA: TGTGCCAGTAGGGATCTAGCGGGGGACGAGACCCAGTACTTC
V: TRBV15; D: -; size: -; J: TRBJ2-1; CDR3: CATSGVRRSSAYNEQFF; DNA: TGTGCCACCAGCGGGGTAAGGAGGTCATCGGCCTACAATGAGCAGTTCTTC
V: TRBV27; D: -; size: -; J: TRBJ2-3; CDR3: CASSLSILGTDTQYF; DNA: TGTGCCAGCAGTTTATCGATACTTGGCACAGATACGCAGTATTTT
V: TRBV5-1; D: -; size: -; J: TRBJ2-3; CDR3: CASSPPGDTQYF; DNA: TGCGCCAGCAGCCCCCCGGGAGATACGCAGTATTTT
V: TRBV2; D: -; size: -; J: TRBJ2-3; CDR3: CASSSTILDTQYF; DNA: TGTGCCAGCAGTTCCACTATTCTAGATACGCAGTATTTT
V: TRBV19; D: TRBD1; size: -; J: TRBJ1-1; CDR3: CASRPVGQVVDTEAFF; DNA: TGTGCCAGTCGACCAGTGGGACAGGTCGTAGACACTGAAGCTTTCTTT